The sequence of this TCR beta chain was determined in a study of blood T cell repertoires in COVID-19. About the research overall: Sample material is recorded as cDNA or gDNA derived from T cells, B-cell-depleted T cells, or PBMCs.

To note about this clone: The junction and the germline gene differ at one end; a read error may be behind it.

Method: immunoSEQ multiplex PCR; TCRdb's copy keeps in-frame clones and lacks some. The data contain some 120,000 clones, almost 85% of them singletons. Sequenced sample: peripheral blood. The clonotype was recovered from a woman aged 25-40 years who had recovered from COVID-19.

This CDR3 reads CASSHSGWEIEKLFF. The CDR3 nucleotides are TGTGCCAGCAGTCACTCGGGGTGGGAGATTGAAAAACTGTTTTTT. V and J are TRBV6-5 and TRBJ1-4; D unclear. There are 15 residues in the CDR3. Germline CDR1 MNHEY, CDR2 SVGAGI.